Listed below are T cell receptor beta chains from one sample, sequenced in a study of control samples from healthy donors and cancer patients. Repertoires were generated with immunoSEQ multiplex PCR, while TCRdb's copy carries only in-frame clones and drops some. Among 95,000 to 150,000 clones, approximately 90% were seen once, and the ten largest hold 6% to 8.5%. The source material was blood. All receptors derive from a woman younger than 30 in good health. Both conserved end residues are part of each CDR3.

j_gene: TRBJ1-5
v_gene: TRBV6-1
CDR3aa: CASSERTGVQPQHF

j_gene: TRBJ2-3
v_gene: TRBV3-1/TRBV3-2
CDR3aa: CASSQVPDGGGAPGDTQYF

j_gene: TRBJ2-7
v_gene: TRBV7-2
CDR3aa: CASSSGQGSYEQYF

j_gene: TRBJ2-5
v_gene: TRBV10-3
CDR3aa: CAISESIVGSQETQYF

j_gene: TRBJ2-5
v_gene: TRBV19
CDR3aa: CASSIVGPQETQYF

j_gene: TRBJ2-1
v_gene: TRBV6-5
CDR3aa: CASSSASGRGNGEQFF

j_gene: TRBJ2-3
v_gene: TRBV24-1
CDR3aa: CATSDPDRDTQYF

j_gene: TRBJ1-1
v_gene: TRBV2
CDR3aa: CASSAWETGSGMNTEAFF

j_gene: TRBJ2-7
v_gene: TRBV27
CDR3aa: CASSSYPSRGHEQYF

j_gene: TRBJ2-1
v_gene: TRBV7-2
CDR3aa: CASSHGGANEQFF

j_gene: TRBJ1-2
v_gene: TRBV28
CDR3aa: CATLFGGFRNYGYTF

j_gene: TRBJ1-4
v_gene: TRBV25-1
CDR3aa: CASSDWPGNEKLFF

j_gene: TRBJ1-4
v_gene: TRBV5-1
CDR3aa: CASTVGQATNEKLFF

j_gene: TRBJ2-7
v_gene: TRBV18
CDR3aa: CASSPRRTYEQYF

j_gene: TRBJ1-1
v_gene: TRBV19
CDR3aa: CASWGLRTEAFF

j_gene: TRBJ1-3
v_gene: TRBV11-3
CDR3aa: CASSGGSGNTIYF

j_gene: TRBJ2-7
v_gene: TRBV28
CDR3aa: CASREDGTPDEQYF

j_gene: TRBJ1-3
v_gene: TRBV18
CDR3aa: CASSLGSQGGGNTIYF

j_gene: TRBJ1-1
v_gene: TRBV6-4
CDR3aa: CASSEEEGDPLQNTEAFF

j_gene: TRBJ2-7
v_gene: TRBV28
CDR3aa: CASSPREALVAALNYEQYF

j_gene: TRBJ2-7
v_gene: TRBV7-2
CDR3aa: CASSLVQGSSYEQYF

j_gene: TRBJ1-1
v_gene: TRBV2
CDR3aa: CASSDPLNTEAFF

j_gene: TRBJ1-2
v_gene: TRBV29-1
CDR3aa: CSTFSGGDYGYTF

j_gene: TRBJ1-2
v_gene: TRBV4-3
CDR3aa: CASSRRGGDYGYTF

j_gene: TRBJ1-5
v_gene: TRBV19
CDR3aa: CASSIGTASNQPQHF

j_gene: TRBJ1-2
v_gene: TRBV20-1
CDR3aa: CSASGSEGSNYGYTF

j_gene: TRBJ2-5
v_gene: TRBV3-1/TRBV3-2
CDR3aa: CASSQDSASGGTYF

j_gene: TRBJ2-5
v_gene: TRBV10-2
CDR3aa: CASRDRGVETQYF

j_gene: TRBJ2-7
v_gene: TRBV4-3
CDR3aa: CASSQGGGHSYEQYF

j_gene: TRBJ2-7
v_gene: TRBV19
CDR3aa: CASSFGTGSSYEQYF

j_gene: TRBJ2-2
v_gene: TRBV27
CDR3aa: CASSPYGGPITGELFF

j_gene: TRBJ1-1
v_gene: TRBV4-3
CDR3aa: CASSQFSTGAGYTEAFF

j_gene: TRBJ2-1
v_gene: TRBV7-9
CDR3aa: CASSFAAGLSEQFF

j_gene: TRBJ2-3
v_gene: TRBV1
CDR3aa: CTRDRDRGIDTQYF

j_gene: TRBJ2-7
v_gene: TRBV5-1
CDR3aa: CASSWGLAGVISDSYEQYF

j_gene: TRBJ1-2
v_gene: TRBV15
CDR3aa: CATSPGLRGDSSPGYTF

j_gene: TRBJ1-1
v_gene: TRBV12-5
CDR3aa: CASGFLGGSEAFF

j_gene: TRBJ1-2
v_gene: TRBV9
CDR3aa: CASSGQGVSYGYTF

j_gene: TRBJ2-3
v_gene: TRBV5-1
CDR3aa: CASSLGSGPNTDTQYF

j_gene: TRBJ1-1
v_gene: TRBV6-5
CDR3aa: CASSLGRWQNTEAFF

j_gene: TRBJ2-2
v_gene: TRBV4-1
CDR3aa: CASSVDRDTGELFF

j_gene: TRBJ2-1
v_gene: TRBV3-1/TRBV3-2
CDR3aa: CASSQAGTAYNEQFF

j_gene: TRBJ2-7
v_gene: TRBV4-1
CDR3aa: CASSPGQGPRREWEQYF

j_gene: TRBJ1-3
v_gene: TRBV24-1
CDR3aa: CATSDLGQWGNTIYF

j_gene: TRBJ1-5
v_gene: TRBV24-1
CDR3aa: CATSDLSGGPDQPQHF

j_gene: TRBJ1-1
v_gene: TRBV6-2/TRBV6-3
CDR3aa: CASSPPGSQGVQTEAFF

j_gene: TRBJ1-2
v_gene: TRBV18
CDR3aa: CASSPTDNYGYTF

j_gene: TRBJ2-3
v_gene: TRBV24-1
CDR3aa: CATSDFGAGVSTDTQYF

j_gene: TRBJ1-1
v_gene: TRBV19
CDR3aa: CASSPRGGETEAFF

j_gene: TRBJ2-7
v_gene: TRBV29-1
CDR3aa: CSVGDRGPSEQYF